The TCR beta chain described here comes from a study of early T cells in non-severe SARS-CoV-2 infection. At the level of the study: Sequencing used unsorted whole-blood bulk RNA, so chains lack pairing. Study findings and constraints: VDJdb matching favored anti-spike CD8 responses, missing private and CD4 specificities.

Unique molecular identifiers (one per individual cDNA molecule) were attached. TCRdb independently ran MiXCR on the 5' RACE reads; one entry per CDR3 protein. This table holds some 49,000 distinct CDR3 sequences, 3.5% to 4.5% found once. V lost 2 bases and J lost 8, with 7 bases in between. The germline CDR1 and CDR2 sequences are LGHNA and YNFKEQ. CDR3 length: 12 amino acids. This clonotype was seen repeatedly, ten times or more. No antigen is known for it. What was sequenced was whole blood. This chain connects TRBV4-2 to TRBJ2-1; D may be TRBD1 (5 bases). The clonotype was recovered from an adult who was a healthcare worker with PCR-confirmed SARS-CoV-2 infection or an uninfected control (not recorded which). The CDR3 loop reads CASSQLGHEQFF. DNA for the CDR3: TGTGCCAGCAGCCAACTGGGGCATGAGCAGTTCTTC.